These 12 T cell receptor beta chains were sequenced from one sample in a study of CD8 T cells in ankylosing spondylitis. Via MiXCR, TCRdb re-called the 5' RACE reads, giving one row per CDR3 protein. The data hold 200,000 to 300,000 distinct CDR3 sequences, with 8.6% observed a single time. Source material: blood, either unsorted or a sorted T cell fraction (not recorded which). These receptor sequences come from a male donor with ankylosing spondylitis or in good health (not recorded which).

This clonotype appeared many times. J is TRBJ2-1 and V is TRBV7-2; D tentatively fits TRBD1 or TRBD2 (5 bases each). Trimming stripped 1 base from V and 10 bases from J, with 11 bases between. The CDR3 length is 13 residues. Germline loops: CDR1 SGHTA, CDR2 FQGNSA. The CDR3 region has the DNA TGTGCCAGCAGCTTAGGGCTAGCAGGGGAGCAGTTCTTC. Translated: CASSLGLAGEQFF.

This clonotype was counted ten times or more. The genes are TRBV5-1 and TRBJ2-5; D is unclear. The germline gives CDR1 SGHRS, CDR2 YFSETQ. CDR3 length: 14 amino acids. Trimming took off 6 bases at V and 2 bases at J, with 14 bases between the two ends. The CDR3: CASNWVGGQETQYF. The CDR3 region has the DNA TGCGCCAGCAATTGGGTAGGCGGACAAGAGACCCAGTACTTC. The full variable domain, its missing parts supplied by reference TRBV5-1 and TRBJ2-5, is KAGVTQTPRYLIKTRGQQVTLSCSPISGHRSVSWYQQTPGQGLQFLFEYFSETQRNKGNFPGRFSGRQFSNSRSEMNVSTLELGDSALYLCASNWVGGQETQYFGPGTRLLVL.

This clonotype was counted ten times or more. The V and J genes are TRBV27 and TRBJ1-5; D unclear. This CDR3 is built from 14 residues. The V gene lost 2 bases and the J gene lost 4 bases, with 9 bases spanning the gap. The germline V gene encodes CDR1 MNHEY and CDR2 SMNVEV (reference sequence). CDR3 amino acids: CASSLNSGNQPQHF. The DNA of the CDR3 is TGTGCCAGCAGTTTAAACAGCGGGAATCAGCCCCAGCATTTT.

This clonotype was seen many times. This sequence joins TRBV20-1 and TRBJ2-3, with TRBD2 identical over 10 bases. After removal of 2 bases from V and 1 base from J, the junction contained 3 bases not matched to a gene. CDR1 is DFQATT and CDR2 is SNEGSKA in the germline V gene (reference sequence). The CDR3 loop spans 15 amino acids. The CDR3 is CSARPGTSGTDTQYF. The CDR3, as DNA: TGCAGTGCTAGACCCGGGACTAGCGGCACAGATACGCAGTATTTT.

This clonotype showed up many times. The CDR3 DNA is TGTGCCAGCAGCTTAGATCTAGCGGGAGGGCAGCAGGGAGAGCAGTTCTTC. It translates to CASSLDLAGGQQGEQFF. This sequence joins TRBV11-3 and TRBJ2-1; 12 nucleotides match TRBD2. The germline gives CDR1 SGHNT, CDR2 YENEEA. Trimming at V came to 0 bases and at J to 10 bases, leaving 10 bases not matched to a gene. The CDR3 sequence is 17 residues long.

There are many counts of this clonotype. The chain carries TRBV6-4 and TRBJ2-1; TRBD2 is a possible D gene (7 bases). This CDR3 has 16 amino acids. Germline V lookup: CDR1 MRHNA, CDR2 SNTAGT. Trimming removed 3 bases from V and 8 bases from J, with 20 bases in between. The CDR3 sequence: CASSELGGGAFDEQFF. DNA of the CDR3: TGTGCCAGCAGTGAGCTCGGAGGGGGGGCATTCGATGAGCAGTTCTTC.

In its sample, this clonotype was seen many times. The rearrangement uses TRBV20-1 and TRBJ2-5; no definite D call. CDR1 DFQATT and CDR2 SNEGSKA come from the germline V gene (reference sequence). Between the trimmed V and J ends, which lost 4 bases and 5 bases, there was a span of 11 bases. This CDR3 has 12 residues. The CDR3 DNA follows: TGCAGTGCTACAAAAGAGGTGGAGACCCAGTACTTC. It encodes CSATKEVETQYF.

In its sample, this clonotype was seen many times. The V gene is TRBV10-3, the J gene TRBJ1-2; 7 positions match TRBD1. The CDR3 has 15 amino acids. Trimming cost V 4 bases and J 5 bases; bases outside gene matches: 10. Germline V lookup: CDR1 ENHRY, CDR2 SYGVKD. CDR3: CAISAGPGQTYGYTF. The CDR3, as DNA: TGTGCCATCAGTGCAGGACCGGGACAGACATATGGCTACACCTTC.

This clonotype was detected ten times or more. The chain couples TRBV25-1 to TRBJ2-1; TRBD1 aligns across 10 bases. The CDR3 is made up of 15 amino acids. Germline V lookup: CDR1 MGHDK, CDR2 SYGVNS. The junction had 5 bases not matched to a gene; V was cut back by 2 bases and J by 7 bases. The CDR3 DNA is TGTGCCAGCAGTGAAGGGACAGGGGAGTCGAATGAGCAGTTCTTC. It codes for CASSEGTGESNEQFF.

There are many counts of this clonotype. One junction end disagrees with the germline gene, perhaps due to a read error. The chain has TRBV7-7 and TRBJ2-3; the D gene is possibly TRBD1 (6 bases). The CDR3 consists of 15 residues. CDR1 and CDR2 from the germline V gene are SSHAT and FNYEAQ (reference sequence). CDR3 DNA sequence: TGTGCTAGCAGCCCAGGGGCACTAAGCACAGATACGCAGTATTTT. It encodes CASSPGALSTDTQYF. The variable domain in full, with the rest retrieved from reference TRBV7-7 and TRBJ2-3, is GAGVSQSPRYKVTKRGQDVTLRCDPISSHATLYWYQQALGQGPEFLTYFNYEAQPDKSGLPSDRFSAERPEGSISTLTIQRTEQRDSAMYRCASSPGALSTDTQYFGPGTRLTVL.

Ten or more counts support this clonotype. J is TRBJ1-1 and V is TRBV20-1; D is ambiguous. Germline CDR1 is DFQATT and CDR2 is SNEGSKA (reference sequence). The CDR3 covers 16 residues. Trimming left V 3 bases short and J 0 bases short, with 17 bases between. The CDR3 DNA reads TGCAGTGCTAGTAGGGCGGGCGGGAGGCTGAACACTGAAGCTTTCTTT. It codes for CSASRAGGRLNTEAFF.

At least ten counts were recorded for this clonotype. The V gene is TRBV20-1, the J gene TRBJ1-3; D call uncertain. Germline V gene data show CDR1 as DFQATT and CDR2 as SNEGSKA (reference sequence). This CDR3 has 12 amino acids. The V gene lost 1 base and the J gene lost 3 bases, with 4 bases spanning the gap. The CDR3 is CSARVGGNTIYF. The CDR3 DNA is TGCAGTGCTAGAGTGGGTGGAAACACCATATATTTT.